The 24 T cell receptor beta chains given below trace back to one sample, sequenced in a study of blood T cell repertoires in COVID-19 (dated by TCRdb to the early 2020s). Library preparation employed the immunoSEQ multiplex PCR assay. TCRdb obtained this table from immuneACCESS and retained in-frame rearrangements with V and J assigned. These tables miss some clones; where compared with another copy, unresolved V genes account for less than half of the shortfall, and the remainder is unexplained. This sample lists roughly 230,000 clones; more than 65% were detected once. The leading ten clones occupy approximately 4.7% of the sample. Specimen: peripheral blood. The source is a man in his forties or fifties with active or convalescent COVID-19.

V usage is TRBV27 and J usage is TRBJ1-2; D is perhaps TRBD1 (5 bases). Germline V gives CDR1 MNHEY, CDR2 SMNVEV (reference sequence). The germline V and J ends were trimmed by 5 bases and 1 base, with 14 bases remaining between them. This CDR3 comprises 15 residues. CDR3 loop: CASSVYRGVNYGYTF. CDR3 in DNA: TGTGCCAGCAGTGTCTATCGGGGGGTTAACTATGGCTACACCTTC.

The V and J genes are TRBV4-1 and TRBJ1-3; D may be TRBD1 (6 bases). V was pared by 4 bases and J by 4 bases, with 14 bases between. The CDR3 spans 15 residues. Germline CDR1 reads MGHRA; CDR2 reads YSYEKL. CDR3 amino acids: CASSPQVDRGNTIYF. The DNA of the CDR3 is TGCGCCAGCAGCCCGCAGGTGGACAGAGGAAACACCATATATTTT.

This chain joins TRBV7-8 and TRBJ1-3; TRBD1 matches at 11 bases. Germline values: CDR1 SGHVS, CDR2 FQNEAQ. CDR3 length equals 18 residues. The trim removed 4 bases at V and 0 bases at J, leaving 8 bases unmatched. The CDR3 loop is CASSWTGGRSYSGNTIYF. The CDR3, as DNA: TGTGCCAGCAGCTGGACAGGGGGCCGTTCTTACTCTGGAAACACCATATATTTT. The full variable domain, completed using reference TRBV7-8 and TRBJ1-3, is GAGVSQSPRYKVAKRGQDVALRCDPISGHVSLFWYQQALGQGPEFLTYFQNEAQLDKSGLPSDRFFAERPEGSVSTLKIQRTQQEDSAVYLCASSWTGGRSYSGNTIYFGEGSWLTVV.

The CDR3, as DNA: TGTGCCAGCAGCTCCTCCGGAGGGGCTGAAGCTTTCTTT. Residues: CASSSSGGAEAFF. V is TRBV7-2 and J is TRBJ1-1, with D perhaps TRBD1 (5 bases). The CDR3 sequence is 13 residues long. Germline loops: CDR1 SGHTA, CDR2 FQGNSA. The ends were cut back, 4 bases at V and 6 bases at J, with 12 bases in the middle.

For the CDR3, the DNA is TGTGCTAGTGGTGCTGGGACAGTCTCTGGAAACACCATATATTTT. Translated, it gives CASGAGTVSGNTIYF. The V gene is TRBV12-5, the J gene TRBJ1-3, with 7 nucleotides matching TRBD1. The J segment lost 0 bases and the V segment lost 5 bases, leaving 4 bases of the junction unmatched. Germline-derived CDR1 and CDR2 are LGHNT and FRNRAP. This CDR3 has 15 amino acids.

The chain carries TRBV19 and TRBJ1-1; perhaps TRBD1 as D (5 bases). V was clipped by 7 bases and J by 0 bases, with 18 bases between them. CDR1 and CDR2 (germline): LNHDA, SQIVND (reference sequence). The CDR3 has 16 amino acids. CDR3 amino acids: CASTSWGGRMNTEAFF. The DNA of the CDR3 is TGTGCCAGTACTTCGTGGGGGGGACGTATGAACACTGAAGCTTTCTTT.

This rearrangement joins TRBV6-5 to TRBJ1-6, with D uncertain. The CDR3 loop spans 14 amino acids. Trimming took 4 bases from V and 3 from J, leaving 7 bases between them. Germline V lookup: CDR1 MNHEY, CDR2 SVGAGI. CDR3 protein: CASSSGNYNSPLHF. Here the CDR3 DNA reads TGTGCCAGCAGTTCGGGGAACTATAATTCACCCCTCCACTTT.

The CDR3 loop is CASGRVNEKLFF. DNA of the CDR3: TGTGCCAGCGGCAGGGTCAATGAAAAACTGTTTTTT. This sequence joins TRBV11-2 and TRBJ1-4; the D gene is possibly TRBD1 (5 bases). There are 12 residues in the CDR3. Per the germline V gene, CDR1 is SGHAT and CDR2 is FQNNGV. V was trimmed by 8 bases and J by 5 bases, leaving 9 bases between them.

This clone turned up a few times. V is TRBV6-5 and J is TRBJ2-7; D is possibly TRBD2 (6 bases). The germline CDR1 and CDR2 sequences are MNHEY and SVGAGI. Between the trimmed V and J ends, which lost 7 bases and 6 bases, there was a span of 19 bases. This CDR3 is 14 amino acids long. The CDR3 coding sequence is TGTGCCAGCACCCGCGGGACGGGAAACAGCGAGCAGTACTTC. Translating gives CASTRGTGNSEQYF.

V usage is TRBV5-5 and J usage is TRBJ1-3, with 9 bases that match TRBD1. The CDR3 loop spans 14 amino acids. Unmatched junction bases numbered 3, after V lost 4 bases and J lost 4 bases. The germline V gene has CDR1 SGHKS and CDR2 YYEKEE (reference sequence). The CDR3 bases are TGTGCCAGCAGCCGGACAGGGGTAGGAAACACCATATATTTT. It specifies CASSRTGVGNTIYF.

The table lists this clone with a few counts. The J gene is TRBJ2-7, the V gene TRBV7-2; D is perhaps TRBD1 (6 bases). Trimming stripped 2 bases from V and 6 bases from J, with 14 bases between. The CDR3 is 14 residues long. Germline loops: CDR1 SGHTA, CDR2 FQGNSA. The CDR3 DNA reads TGTGCCAGCAGCTTAAATCCAGGGGCCAGCGAGCAGTACTTC. It yields the protein CASSLNPGASEQYF.

This clone was seen just once. This chain connects TRBV5-1 to TRBJ2-7; D possibly corresponds to TRBD2 (5 bases). The germline CDR1 and CDR2 sequences are SGHRS and YFSETQ. CDR3 size: 12 residues. V was pared by 7 bases and J by 1 base, with 9 bases between. CDR3 nucleotide sequence: TGCGCCAGCTCTGGGAGTTCCTACGAGCAGTACTTC. Translation: CASSGSSYEQYF.

This clone came up a few times. The chain joins TRBV6-5 to TRBJ1-1; a weak D match, TRBD1 (5 bases). Between the trimmed V and J ends, which lost 0 bases and 1 base, there was a span of 12 bases. The germline gives CDR1 MNHEY, CDR2 SVGAGI. The CDR3 extends over 16 amino acids. This chain's CDR3 is CASSYSGGRGNTEAFF. CDR3 bases: TGTGCCAGCAGTTACTCGGGGGGAAGGGGGAACACTGAAGCTTTCTTT.

The V call is TRBV6-5, the J call TRBJ2-7; possible D gene TRBD1, 5 bases. Trimming shortened V by 4 bases and J by 1 base, and 17 bases separated the two germline ends. The CDR3 contains 16 residues. CDR1 is MNHEY and CDR2 is SVGAGI in the germline V gene. Here the CDR3 DNA reads TGTGCCAGCAGTTTTAATCGACAGACCCCATCCTACGAGCAGTACTTC. Its translation: CASSFNRQTPSYEQYF.

J is TRBJ1-2 and V is TRBV28; 8 bases are shared with TRBD1. V was clipped by 6 bases and J by 4 bases; unmatched bases: 13. Germline-derived CDR1 and CDR2 are MDHEN and SYDVKM. The CDR3 consists of 16 residues. Here the CDR3 reads CASRFVTGTGVYGYTF. CDR3 sequence (DNA): TGTGCCAGCAGATTCGTAACCGGGACAGGAGTCTATGGCTACACCTTC.

This chain links TRBV7-6 with TRBJ2-7; 9 nucleotides line up with TRBD1. The J segment lost 5 bases and the V segment lost 4 bases, leaving 9 bases of the junction unmatched. This CDR3 is built from 15 residues. Germline CDR1 SGHVS, CDR2 FNYEAQ. CDR3 DNA: TGTGCCAGCAGCTGGGCTTTGGACAGGGGCAACGAGCAGTACTTC. It is translated as CASSWALDRGNEQYF.

The CDR3 sequence: CARGGIGGPYNEQFF. The CDR3 coding sequence is TGTGCCAGAGGGGGAATCGGGGGGCCCTACAATGAGCAGTTCTTC. The rearrangement uses TRBV2 and TRBJ2-1, with D perhaps matching TRBD2 (7 bases). Germline assignment: CDR1 SNHLY and CDR2 FYNNEI. This CDR3 is 15 amino acids long. V lost 9 bases, J lost 2 bases, and 17 bases lay in between.

The J gene is TRBJ2-7, the V gene TRBV4-3; TRBD2 matches 10 bases. Germline V gives CDR1 LGHNA, CDR2 YSLEER. The trim removed 1 base at V and 2 bases at J, leaving 5 bases unmatched. This CDR3 has 16 residues. The chain's CDR3 is CASSQATSGATYEQYF. Written as DNA, the CDR3 is TGCGCCAGCAGCCAAGCTACTAGCGGGGCCACCTACGAGCAGTACTTC.

The chain has TRBV5-8 and TRBJ1-4, with D possibly being TRBD1 (5 bases). Germline CDR1 and CDR2: SGHTS and YDEGEE. V dropped 1 base and J dropped 4 bases, with 8 bases sitting between them. The CDR3 contains 14 residues. In DNA, the CDR3 is TGTGCCAGCAGCTTGCAGGGCCTTAATGAAAAACTGTTTTTT. Residues: CASSLQGLNEKLFF.

The rearrangement joins TRBV30 to TRBJ1-1, with D possibly TRBD1 on 6 matching bases. The CDR3 loop spans 15 amino acids. Trimming shortened V by 3 bases and J by 5 bases, and 19 bases separated the two germline ends. CDR1 is GTSNPN, CDR2 SVGIG, per germline (reference sequence). The CDR3 reads CAWSLPSAGDTEAFF. The CDR3 DNA sequence: TGTGCCTGGAGCCTTCCGAGTGCAGGGGATACTGAAGCTTTCTTT.

As for this clone: The identical CDR3 is also encoded by other nucleotide sequences in the sample. The CDR3 region is CASSLGGNTEAFF. CDR3 DNA sequence: TGTGCCAGCAGTTTAGGCGGGAACACTGAAGCTTTCTTT. The gene calls are TRBV12-3 or TRBV12-4 and TRBJ1-1; D call uncertain. V lost 1 base to trimming and J lost 1 base, with 4 bases between them. The CDR3 contains 13 residues.

This chain links TRBV19 with TRBJ2-2; TRBD1 agrees at 7 bases. V shed 5 bases and J 7 bases; nucleotides not matched to a gene: 7. This CDR3 region has 14 residues. CDR1 and CDR2 from the germline V gene are LNHDA and SQIVND (reference sequence). Here the CDR3 reads CASSATGSGGELFF. The CDR3 bases are TGTGCCAGTAGTGCGACAGGGTCGGGCGGGGAGCTGTTTTTT.

The genes are TRBV5-8 and TRBJ1-2; D unclear. Germline V gives CDR1 SGHTS, CDR2 YDEGEE. The CDR3 is 12 amino acids. V lost 2 bases to trimming and J lost 1 base, with 3 bases between them. CDR3 in amino acids: CASSFNNYGYTF. CDR3 nucleotides: TGTGCCAGCAGCTTTAATAACTATGGCTACACCTTC.

This chain uses TRBV28 with TRBJ2-2; D ambiguous. This CDR3 spans 14 amino acids. CDR1 and CDR2 (germline): MDHEN, SYDVKM. Trimming removed 5 bases at V and 3 bases at J, with 10 bases between. The CDR3, as DNA: TGTGCCAGCAGTCCACCAGACTACACCGGGGAGCTGTTTTTT. Protein sequence: CASSPPDYTGELFF.